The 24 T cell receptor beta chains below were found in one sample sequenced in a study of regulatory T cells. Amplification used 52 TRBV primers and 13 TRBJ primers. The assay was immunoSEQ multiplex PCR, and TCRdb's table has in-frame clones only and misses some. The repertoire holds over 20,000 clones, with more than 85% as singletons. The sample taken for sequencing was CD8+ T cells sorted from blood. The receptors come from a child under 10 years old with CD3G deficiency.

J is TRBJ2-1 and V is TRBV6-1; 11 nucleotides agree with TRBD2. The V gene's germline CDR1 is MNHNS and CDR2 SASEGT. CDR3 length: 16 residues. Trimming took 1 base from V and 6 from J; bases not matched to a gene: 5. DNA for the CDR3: TGTGCCAGCAGTGAAGGCGCGACTAGCGGGGCCAATGAGCAGTTCTTC. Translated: CASSEGATSGANEQFF.

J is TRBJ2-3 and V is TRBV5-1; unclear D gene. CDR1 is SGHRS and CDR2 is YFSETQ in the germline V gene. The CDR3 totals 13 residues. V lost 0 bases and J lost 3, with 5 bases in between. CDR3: CASSLAGTDTQYF. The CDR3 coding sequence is TGCGCCAGCAGCTTGGCCGGTACAGATACGCAGTATTTT. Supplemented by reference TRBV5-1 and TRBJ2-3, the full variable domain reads KAGVTQTPRYLIKTRGQQVTLSCSPISGHRSVSWYQQTPGQGLQFLFEYFSETQRNKGNFPGRFSGRQFSNSRSEMNVSTLELGDSALYLCASSLAGTDTQYFGPGTRLTVL.

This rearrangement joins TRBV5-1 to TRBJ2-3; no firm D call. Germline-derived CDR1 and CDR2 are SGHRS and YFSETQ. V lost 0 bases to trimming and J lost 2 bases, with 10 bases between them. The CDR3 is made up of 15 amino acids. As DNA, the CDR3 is TGCGCCAGCAGCTTGGGGCTCACCCTCACAGATACGCAGTATTTT. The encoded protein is CASSLGLTLTDTQYF.

As DNA, the CDR3 is TGTGCCAGCAGGACAGGGTACGAGCAGTACTTC. Its translation: CASRTGYEQYF. The chain links TRBV6-1 to TRBJ2-7; 7 positions agree with TRBD1. Germline V gene sequence: CDR1 MNHNS, CDR2 SASEGT. The J segment lost 4 bases and the V segment lost 6 bases, leaving 0 bases of the junction unmatched. The length of the CDR3 is 11 residues.

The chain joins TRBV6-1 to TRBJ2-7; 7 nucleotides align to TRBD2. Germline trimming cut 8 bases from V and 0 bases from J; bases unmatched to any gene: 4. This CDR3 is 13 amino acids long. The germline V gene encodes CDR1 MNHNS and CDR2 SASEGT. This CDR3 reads CASGLAASYEQYF. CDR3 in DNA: TGTGCCAGCGGGCTAGCGGCCTCCTACGAGCAGTACTTC.

CDR3 sequence: CSAWGIYGYTF. The CDR3 DNA is TGCAGTGCTTGGGGTATTTATGGCTACACCTTC. The V call is TRBV20-1, the J call TRBJ1-2, with D hard to call. Germline lookup yields CDR1 DFQATT and CDR2 SNEGSKA (reference sequence). V shed 5 bases and J shed 5 bases, with 9 bases lying between them. This CDR3 comprises 11 residues.

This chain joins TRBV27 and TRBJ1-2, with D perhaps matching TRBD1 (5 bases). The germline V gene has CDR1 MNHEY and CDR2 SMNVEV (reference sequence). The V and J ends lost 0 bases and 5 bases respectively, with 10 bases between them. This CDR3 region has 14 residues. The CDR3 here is CASSLSPEGYGYTF. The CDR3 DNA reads TGTGCCAGCAGTTTATCTCCTGAGGGGTATGGCTACACCTTC.

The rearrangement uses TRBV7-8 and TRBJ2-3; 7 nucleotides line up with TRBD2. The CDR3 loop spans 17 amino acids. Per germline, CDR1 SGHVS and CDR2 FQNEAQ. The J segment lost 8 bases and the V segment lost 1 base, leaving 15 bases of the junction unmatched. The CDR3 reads CASSLVSGMGLHGTQYF. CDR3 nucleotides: TGTGCCAGCAGCTTAGTGAGCGGGATGGGTCTTCATGGTACGCAGTATTTT.

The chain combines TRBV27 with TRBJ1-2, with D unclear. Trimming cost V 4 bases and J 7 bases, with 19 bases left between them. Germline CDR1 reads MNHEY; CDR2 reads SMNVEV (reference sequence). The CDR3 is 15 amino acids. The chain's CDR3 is CASSSLGTGFSGYTF. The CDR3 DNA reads TGTGCCAGCAGTTCCCTGGGTACGGGGTTCTCTGGCTACACCTTC.

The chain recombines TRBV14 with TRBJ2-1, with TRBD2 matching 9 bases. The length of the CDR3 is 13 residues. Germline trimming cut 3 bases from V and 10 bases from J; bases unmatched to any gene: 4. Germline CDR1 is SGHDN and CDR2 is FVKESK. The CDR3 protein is CASSQGGRAEQFF. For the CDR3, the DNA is TGTGCCAGCAGCCAGGGCGGGAGGGCCGAGCAGTTCTTC.

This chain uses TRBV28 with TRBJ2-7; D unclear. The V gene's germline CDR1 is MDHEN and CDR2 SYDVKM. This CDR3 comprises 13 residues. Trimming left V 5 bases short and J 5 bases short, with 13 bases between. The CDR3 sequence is CASSLSGAHEQYF. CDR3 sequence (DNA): TGTGCCAGCAGTCTCTCCGGAGCCCACGAGCAGTACTTC. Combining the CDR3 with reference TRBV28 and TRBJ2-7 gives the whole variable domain DVKVTQSSRYLVKRTGEKVFLECVQDMDHENMFWYRQDPGLGLRLIYFSYDVKMKEKGDIPEGYSVSREKKERFSLILESASTNQTSMYLCASSLSGAHEQYFGPGTRLTVT.

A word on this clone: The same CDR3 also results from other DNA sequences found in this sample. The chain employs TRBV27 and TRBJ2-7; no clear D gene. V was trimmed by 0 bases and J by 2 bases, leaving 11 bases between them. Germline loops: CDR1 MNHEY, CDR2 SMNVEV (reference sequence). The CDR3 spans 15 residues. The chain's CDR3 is CASSLSGFGAYEQYF. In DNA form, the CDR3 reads TGTGCCAGCAGTTTATCGGGCTTTGGAGCCTACGAGCAGTACTTC.

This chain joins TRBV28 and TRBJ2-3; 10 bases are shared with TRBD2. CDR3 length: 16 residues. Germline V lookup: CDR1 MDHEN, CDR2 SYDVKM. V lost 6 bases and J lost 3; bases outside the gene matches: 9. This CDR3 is CASSLASGRTTDTQYF. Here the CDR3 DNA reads TGTGCCAGCAGCCTTGCTAGCGGGAGAACAACAGATACGCAGTATTTT. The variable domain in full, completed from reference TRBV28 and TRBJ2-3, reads DVKVTQSSRYLVKRTGEKVFLECVQDMDHENMFWYRQDPGLGLRLIYFSYDVKMKEKGDIPEGYSVSREKKERFSLILESASTNQTSMYLCASSLASGRTTDTQYFGPGTRLTVL.

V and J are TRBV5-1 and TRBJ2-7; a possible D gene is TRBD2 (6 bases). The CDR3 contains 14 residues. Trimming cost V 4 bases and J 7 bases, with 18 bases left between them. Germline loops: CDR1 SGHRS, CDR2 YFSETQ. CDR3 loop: CASSLNPGVGEQYF. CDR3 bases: TGCGCCAGCAGCCTCAACCCGGGGGTAGGGGAGCAGTACTTC.

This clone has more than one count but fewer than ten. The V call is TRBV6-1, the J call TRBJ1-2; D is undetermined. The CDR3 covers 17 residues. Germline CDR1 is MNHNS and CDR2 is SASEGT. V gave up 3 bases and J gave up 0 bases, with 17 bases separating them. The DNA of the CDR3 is TGTGCCAGCAGTGATTGGGCCGGCGCTCCAGCTAACTATGGCTACACCTTC. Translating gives CASSDWAGAPANYGYTF.

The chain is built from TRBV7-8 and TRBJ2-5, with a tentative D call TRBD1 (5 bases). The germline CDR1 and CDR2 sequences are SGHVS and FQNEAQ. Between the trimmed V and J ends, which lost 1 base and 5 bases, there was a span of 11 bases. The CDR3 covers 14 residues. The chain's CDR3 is CASSLGLGRETQYF. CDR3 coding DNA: TGTGCCAGCAGCTTAGGGCTGGGGCGGGAGACCCAGTACTTC. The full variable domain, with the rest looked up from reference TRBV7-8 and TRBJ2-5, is GAGVSQSPRYKVAKRGQDVALRCDPISGHVSLFWYQQALGQGPEFLTYFQNEAQLDKSGLPSDRFFAERPEGSVSTLKIQRTQQEDSAVYLCASSLGLGRETQYFGPGTRLLVL.

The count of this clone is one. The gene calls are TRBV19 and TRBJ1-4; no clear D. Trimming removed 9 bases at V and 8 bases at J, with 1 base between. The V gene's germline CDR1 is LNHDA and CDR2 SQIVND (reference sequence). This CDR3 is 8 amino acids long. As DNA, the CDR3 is TGTGCCAGCGAAAAACTGTTTTTT. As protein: CASEKLFF.

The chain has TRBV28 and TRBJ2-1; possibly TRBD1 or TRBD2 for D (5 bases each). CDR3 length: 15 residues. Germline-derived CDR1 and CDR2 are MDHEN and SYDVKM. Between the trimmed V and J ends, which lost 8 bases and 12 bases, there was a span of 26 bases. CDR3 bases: TGTGCCAGCTCGAGGTTTGGGCACGATCAAGGGACGCAGTTCTTC. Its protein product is CASSRFGHDQGTQFF. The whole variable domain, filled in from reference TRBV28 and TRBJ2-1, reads DVKVTQSSRYLVKRTGEKVFLECVQDMDHENMFWYRQDPGLGLRLIYFSYDVKMKEKGDIPEGYSVSREKKERFSLILESASTNQTSMYLCASSRFGHDQGTQFFGPGTRLTVL.

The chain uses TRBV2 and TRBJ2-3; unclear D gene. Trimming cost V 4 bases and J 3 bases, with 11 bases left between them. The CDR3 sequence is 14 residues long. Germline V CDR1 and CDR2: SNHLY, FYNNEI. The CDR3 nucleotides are TGTGCCAGCAGTGCCGGGTTTGGGACAGATACGCAGTATTTT. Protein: CASSAGFGTDTQYF.

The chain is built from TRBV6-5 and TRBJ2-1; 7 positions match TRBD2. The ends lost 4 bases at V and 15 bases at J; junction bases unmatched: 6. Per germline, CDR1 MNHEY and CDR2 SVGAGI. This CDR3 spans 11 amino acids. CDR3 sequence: CASSSGGSLFF. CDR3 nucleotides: TGTGCCAGCAGTTCAGGCGGGAGCTTGTTCTTC.

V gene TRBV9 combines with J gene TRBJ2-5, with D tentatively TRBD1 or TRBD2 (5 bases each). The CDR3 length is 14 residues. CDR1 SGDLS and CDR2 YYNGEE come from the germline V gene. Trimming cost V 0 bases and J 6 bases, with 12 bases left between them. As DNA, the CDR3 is TGTGCCAGCAGCGTAGCTGGGACGGTAAAGACCCAGTACTTC. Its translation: CASSVAGTVKTQYF.

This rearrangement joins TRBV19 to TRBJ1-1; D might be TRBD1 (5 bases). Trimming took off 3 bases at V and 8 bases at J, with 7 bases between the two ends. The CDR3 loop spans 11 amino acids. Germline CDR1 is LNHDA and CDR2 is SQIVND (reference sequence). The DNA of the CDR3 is TGTGCCAGTAGTATCGGGGGAGAAGCTTTCTTT. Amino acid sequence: CASSIGGEAFF.

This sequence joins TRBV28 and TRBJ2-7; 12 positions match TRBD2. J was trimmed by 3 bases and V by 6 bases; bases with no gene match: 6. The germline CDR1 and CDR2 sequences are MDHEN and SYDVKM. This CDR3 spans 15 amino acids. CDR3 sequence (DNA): TGTGCCAGCAGCGCCTTGACTAGCGGGAGCTACGAGCAGTACTTC. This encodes CASSALTSGSYEQYF.

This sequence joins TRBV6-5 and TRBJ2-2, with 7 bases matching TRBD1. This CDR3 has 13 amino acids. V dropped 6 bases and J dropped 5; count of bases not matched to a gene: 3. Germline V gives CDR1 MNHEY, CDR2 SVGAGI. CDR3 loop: CASRPQGTGELFF. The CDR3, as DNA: TGTGCCAGCAGGCCACAGGGGACCGGGGAGCTGTTTTTT.